Listed here are 29 T cell receptor beta chains from one sample, sequenced in a study of T-cell memory formation after mild COVID-19 listed by TCRdb under 2021. Libraries came from 5' RACE. The run used an Illumina NovaSeq 6000. The public reads were run again by TCRdb, first through fastp at Q25 and then through MiXCR, and only productive beta chains were kept. Entries that share a CDR3 protein sequence are merged under the most common genes and DNA. The sample yields around 180,000 distinct CDR3 sequences; around a sixth were counted once. The biggest ten clones account for 3.9% of the sample. The material sequenced was PBMCs or a T cell subset sorted from them (not recorded which). Receptors originate from a man younger than 35 who had mild COVID-19 (a few samples of this study predate the infection). The sample titles of this study are shuffled in the database, so cell type and time point are left out; the donor was told from shared clones.

This clonotype was seen more than once but under ten times. The rearrangement uses TRBV7-3 and TRBJ2-3; perhaps TRBD2 as D (5 bases). The V end was cut by 5 bases, the J end by 0 bases, with 9 bases between. This CDR3 is 14 amino acids long. The germline CDR1 and CDR2 sequences are SGHTA and FQGTGA. The CDR3 nucleotides read TGTGCCAGCAGCCGGACTGCTAGCACAGATACGCAGTATTTT. Amino acids: CASSRTASTDTQYF.

This clonotype turned up a few times. V gene TRBV7-8 combines with J gene TRBJ2-3; TRBD2 is a possible D gene (6 bases). The ends were cut back, 1 base at V and 0 bases at J, with 11 bases in the middle. This CDR3 contains 16 residues. Germline-derived CDR1 and CDR2 are SGHVS and FQNEAQ. The CDR3 bases are TGTGCCAGCAGCTTAGGGAGGGACCCGAGCACAGATACGCAGTATTTT. This gives the protein CASSLGRDPSTDTQYF.

This clonotype was picked up a small number of times. The chain couples TRBV20-1 to TRBJ1-3; 7 nucleotides agree with TRBD1. J gave up 4 bases and V 6 bases, and 6 bases lay outside the gene matches. Germline V gives CDR1 DFQATT, CDR2 SNEGSKA (reference sequence). The CDR3 is made up of 13 amino acids. This chain's CDR3 is CSAAGTDGNTIYF. The CDR3, as DNA: TGCAGTGCGGCCGGGACAGACGGAAACACCATATATTTT.

V gene TRBV11-3 combines with J gene TRBJ1-1, with 9 positions matching TRBD1. The CDR3 has 15 amino acids. Germline loops: CDR1 SGHNT, CDR2 YENEEA. V shed 5 bases and J 3 bases; nucleotides not matched to a gene: 7. CDR3 amino acids: CASSRTGERDTEAFF. The CDR3 nucleotides are TGTGCCAGCAGCCGGACAGGGGAACGGGACACTGAAGCTTTCTTT.

V and J are TRBV7-8 and TRBJ1-2, with 8 nucleotides matching TRBD1. V lost 1 base and J lost 13; bases outside the gene matches: 8. Germline CDR1 and CDR2: SGHVS and FQNEAQ. CDR3 length equals 13 residues. The CDR3 bases are TGTGCCAGCAGCTTAGGAGAGGACAGGGCTAGCACCTTC. It codes for CASSLGEDRASTF.

This clonotype occurred once. The gene calls are TRBV7-9 and TRBJ2-3, with 7 positions matching TRBD2. The CDR3 covers 15 residues. Germline CDR1 and CDR2: SEHNR and FQNEAQ (reference sequence). V lost 4 bases and J lost 0; bases outside the gene matches: 4. CDR3 region: CASSSAGVSTDTQYF. The CDR3 nucleotides read TGTGCCAGCAGCTCCGCGGGGGTGAGCACAGATACGCAGTATTTT.

There are a few counts of this clonotype. V is TRBV7-2 and J is TRBJ1-2; TRBD1 aligns across 8 bases. The CDR3 has 15 residues. Germline values: CDR1 SGHTA, CDR2 FQGNSA. V shed 4 bases and J 1 base; nucleotides not matched to a gene: 5. CDR3 nucleotide sequence: TGTGCCAGCAGCTCAAGACAGGGGATTAACTATGGCTACACCTTC. It specifies CASSSRQGINYGYTF.

In its sample, this clonotype was seen a few times. The genes are TRBV7-9 and TRBJ1-1; 7 bases fit TRBD1. This CDR3 region has 17 residues. J gave up 2 bases and V 5 bases, and 14 bases lay outside the gene matches. Looked up from germline, CDR1 is SEHNR and CDR2 is FQNEAQ (reference sequence). The CDR3 region is CASSLWPGQNLNTEAFF. The CDR3, as DNA: TGTGCCAGCAGCCTCTGGCCGGGACAGAATCTAAACACTGAAGCTTTCTTT.

This clonotype was found a few times. This sequence joins TRBV4-1 and TRBJ2-3, with D perhaps matching TRBD2 (7 bases). CDR1 MGHRA and CDR2 YSYEKL come from the germline V gene. The V gene lost 3 bases and the J gene lost 5 bases, with 18 bases spanning the gap. The CDR3 sequence is 16 residues long. CDR3 coding DNA: TGCGCCAGCAGCCATGGCGGGGACACGGGGGGAGATACGCAGTATTTT. Protein: CASSHGGDTGGDTQYF.

V is TRBV12-3 or TRBV12-4 and J is TRBJ2-3; 8 bases are a match to TRBD2. V was clipped by 11 bases and J by 4 bases; unmatched bases: 8. The CDR3 spans 13 residues. The CDR3 loop is CAAGSGGPDTQYF. The DNA of the CDR3 is TGTGCCGCAGGGAGCGGGGGTCCAGATACGCAGTATTTT.

This sequence joins TRBV7-9 and TRBJ2-1; possibly TRBD1 for D (5 bases). V lost 2 bases, J lost 6 bases, and 8 bases lay in between. The CDR3 is 13 residues long. In germline, CDR1 is SEHNR, CDR2 FQNEAQ (reference sequence). CDR3 in amino acids: CASSLQGVNEQFF. The CDR3 DNA is TGTGCCAGCAGCTTACAGGGCGTCAATGAGCAGTTCTTC.

V and J are TRBV4-1 and TRBJ2-6, with D unclear. V was trimmed by 3 bases and J by 0 bases, leaving 3 bases between them. The length of the CDR3 is 14 residues. CDR1 is MGHRA and CDR2 is YSYEKL in the germline V gene. CDR3 sequence: CASSHNSGANVLTF. DNA of the CDR3: TGCGCCAGCAGCCACAACTCTGGGGCCAACGTCCTGACTTTC.

This clonotype was observed many times. This chain links TRBV7-9 with TRBJ1-3, with D perhaps matching TRBD1 (6 bases). Germline V gives CDR1 SEHNR, CDR2 FQNEAQ (reference sequence). Trimming pared 5 bases from V and 4 bases from J, leaving 18 bases between. The CDR3 is made up of 16 amino acids. CDR3 bases: TGTGCCAGCAGCCCTAAGATCCGGACAGCGGGAAACACCATATATTTT. Translating gives CASSPKIRTAGNTIYF.

Many counts were recorded for this clonotype. This chain joins TRBV7-2 and TRBJ2-5; D might be TRBD1 (6 bases). With 5 bases removed from V and 7 bases from J, the gap between germline ends came to 20 bases. Germline V gene data show CDR1 as SGHTA and CDR2 as FQGNSA. The CDR3 spans 15 residues. The CDR3 bases are TGTGCCAGCAGCACCTCCGGGACATCTGGGGGGACCCAGTACTTC. This gives the protein CASSTSGTSGGTQYF.

This clonotype was observed at least ten times. V and J are TRBV5-1 and TRBJ2-7; 7 positions match TRBD1. The length of the CDR3 is 16 residues. CDR1 and CDR2 from the germline V gene are SGHRS and YFSETQ. The V and J ends lost 2 bases and 5 bases, in that order; junction bases with no gene match: 13. CDR3 coding DNA: TGCGCCAGCAGCTTAGAGGGGGCATGGGATGGCGACGAGCAGTACGTC. Amino acids: CASSLEGAWDGDEQYV.

In this sample, this clonotype turned up many times. The V and J genes are TRBV5-1 and TRBJ2-1; 8 positions match TRBD1. V lost 4 bases, J lost 10 bases, and 4 bases stayed unmatched. The CDR3 totals 12 residues. Germline-derived CDR1 and CDR2 are SGHRS and YFSETQ. In DNA form, the CDR3 reads TGCGCCAGCAGCGTACAGGGGGGCGAGCAGTTCTTC. This encodes CASSVQGGEQFF.

This chain connects TRBV25-1 to TRBJ2-7; tentative D call: TRBD2 (6 bases). The V end was cut by 6 bases, the J end by 3 bases, with 12 bases between. Per the germline V gene, CDR1 is MGHDK and CDR2 is SYGVNS. The CDR3 has 13 residues. For the CDR3, the DNA is TGTGCCAGCAGGGTGACGGGACTCTACGAGCAGTACTTC. Its protein product is CASRVTGLYEQYF.

This clonotype is medium-sized by share. The V call is TRBV2, the J call TRBJ2-2, with 9 nucleotides matching TRBD1. The germline V gene has CDR1 SNHLY and CDR2 FYNNEI. The CDR3 has 13 residues. V gave up 6 bases and J gave up 7 bases; unmatched junction bases: 3. The CDR3 DNA sequence: TGTGCCAGCAGGGGACAGGGAGGCGGGGAGCTGTTTTTT. Translation gives CASRGQGGGELFF.

The chain carries TRBV7-6 and TRBJ2-7; D possibly matches TRBD1 or TRBD2 (6 bases each). This CDR3 contains 18 residues. Trimming left V 6 bases short and J 1 base short, with 25 bases between. Germline-derived CDR1 and CDR2 are SGHVS and FNYEAQ. For the CDR3, the DNA is TGTGCCAGCAGTACCCCCCGGGGGTGGGGGGCGCGATCCTACGAGCAGTACTTC. Amino acid sequence: CASSTPRGWGARSYEQYF.

This clonotype was detected only a few times. The rearrangement links TRBV10-3 to TRBJ2-5, with D perhaps TRBD1 (6 bases). The V end lost 10 bases, the J end lost 3 bases, and 12 bases lay between the germline ends. The CDR3 has 12 residues. Germline lookup yields CDR1 ENHRY and CDR2 SYGVKD. In DNA, the CDR3 is TGTGCCACATCCTCAGGGGAAGAGACCCAGTACTTC. It translates to CATSSGEETQYF.

V and J are TRBV20-1 and TRBJ2-1, with 10 bases that match TRBD1. The junction had 11 bases not matched to a gene; V was cut back by 5 bases and J by 7 bases. Germline-derived CDR1 and CDR2 are DFQATT and SNEGSKA (reference sequence). The CDR3 runs 15 residues. CDR3 sequence: CSAQNSGTGANEQFF. The CDR3 nucleotides read TGCAGTGCTCAAAATTCCGGGACAGGGGCGAATGAGCAGTTCTTC.

This clonotype occurred a few times. This rearrangement joins TRBV28 to TRBJ2-7, with D maybe TRBD2 (6 bases). The CDR3 extends over 13 amino acids. Germline V gives CDR1 MDHEN, CDR2 SYDVKM. With 1 base removed from V and 3 bases from J, the gap between germline ends came to 7 bases. As DNA, the CDR3 is TGTGCCAGCAGTTTATTGCGGGACTACGAGCAGTACGTC. As protein: CASSLLRDYEQYV.

The chain carries TRBV6-1 and TRBJ1-2; no clear D gene. V was cut by 4 bases and J by 3 bases, with 9 bases left in between. The germline CDR1 and CDR2 sequences are MNHNS and SASEGT. The CDR3 loop spans 13 amino acids. Here the CDR3 reads CASSVMADYGYTF. CDR3 nucleotides: TGTGCCAGCAGTGTTATGGCAGACTATGGCTACACCTTC.

There are a few counts of this clonotype. This chain links TRBV7-2 with TRBJ2-5; perhaps TRBD1 as D (6 bases). Germline CDR1 SGHTA, CDR2 FQGNSA. The CDR3 sequence is 14 residues long. The V end was cut by 4 bases, the J end by 5 bases, with 14 bases between. CDR3 sequence reads: CASSSQGTGETQYF. CDR3 nucleotides: TGTGCCAGCAGCTCACAGGGAACGGGGGAGACCCAGTACTTC.

This chain uses TRBV6-4 with TRBJ2-3; no reliable D call. The CDR3 has 14 amino acids. Germline V lookup: CDR1 MRHNA, CDR2 SNTAGT. With 4 bases removed from V and 10 bases from J, the gap between germline ends came to 18 bases. The CDR3 DNA is TGTGCCAGCAGTGTCGACCCCCTCCGGGCTCCGCAGTATTTT. Protein sequence: CASSVDPLRAPQYF.

This clonotype was counted many times. The chain joins TRBV6-5 to TRBJ1-6; 8 bases map to TRBD1. The CDR3 is 13 amino acids. From germline, CDR1 is MNHEY and CDR2 SVGAGI. The ends lost 11 bases at V and 5 bases at J; junction bases unmatched: 5. The CDR3 DNA follows: TGTGCCGTAACGGACAGGGATAATTCACCCCTCCACTTT. This sequence encodes CAVTDRDNSPLHF.

The chain carries TRBV5-6 and TRBJ2-2, with D possibly matching TRBD2 (5 bases). V was cut by 4 bases and J by 7 bases, with 14 bases left in between. CDR1 is SGHDT and CDR2 is YYEEEE in the germline V gene. The CDR3 runs to 14 residues. Here the CDR3 reads CASSGETRGGELFF. DNA for the CDR3: TGTGCCAGCAGCGGGGAGACCCGGGGCGGGGAGCTGTTTTTT.

The rearrangement links TRBV10-2 to TRBJ2-3; D is uncertain. This CDR3 contains 15 residues. Trimming removed 8 bases at V and 1 base at J, with 16 bases between. Germline assignment: CDR1 WSHSY and CDR2 SAAADI. Written as DNA, the CDR3 is TGCGCCAGCCTGCTCCTCCGCGGCGGCACAGATACGCAGTATTTT. Residues: CASLLLRGGTDTQYF.

This clonotype was observed a few times. V and J are TRBV20-1 and TRBJ2-3; TRBD2 matches 8 bases. The CDR3 contains 16 residues. Trimming removed 3 bases from V and 1 base from J; junction bases left unmatched: 9. The V gene's germline CDR1 is DFQATT and CDR2 SNEGSKA (reference sequence). CDR3 residues: CSASAGGRGGTDTQYF. The CDR3 DNA is TGCAGTGCTAGCGCTGGTGGGCGGGGGGGCACAGATACGCAGTATTTT.